What follows are 9 T cell receptor beta chains derived from one specimen sequenced in a study of CD8+ T cells in alopecia areata. Following RNA extraction, reverse transcription yielded cDNA that acted as the sequencing template. Generated by immunoSEQ multiplex PCR, the TCRdb table keeps only in-frame clones and is missing some. The repertoire includes 150,000 to 200,000 clones, 50% to 75% of them detected once, and approximately 16% sits in the top ten. The treatment was: oral pan-JAK inhibitor, 5-10 mg twice daily. The sequences come from CD4+ T cells sorted from blood, collected between weeks 55 and 65, from a patient treated with tofacitinib. Receptors were obtained from a human donor with alopecia areata.

The rearrangement uses TRBV7-2 and TRBJ2-7; 9 bases line up with TRBD1. CDR3 length: 14 amino acids. Germline V gives CDR1 SGHTA, CDR2 FQGNSA. The trim removed 2 bases at V and 7 bases at J, leaving 6 bases unmatched. CDR3 loop: CASSLPGQGREQYF. The CDR3 coding sequence is TGTGCCAGCAGCTTACCGGGACAGGGTCGGGAGCAGTACTTC.

The chain is built from TRBV2 and TRBJ1-6, with D perhaps matching TRBD1 (6 bases). CDR1 is SNHLY and CDR2 is FYNNEI in the germline V gene. The CDR3 totals 13 residues. Between the trimmed V and J ends, which lost 6 bases and 9 bases, there was a span of 12 bases. The chain's CDR3 is CASRQGFGSPLHF. The CDR3 DNA reads as TGTGCCAGCAGACAGGGCTTCGGTTCACCCCTCCACTTT.

The chain has TRBV5-1 and TRBJ1-2; D ambiguous. The V gene's germline CDR1 is SGHRS and CDR2 YFSETQ. V was clipped by 0 bases and J by 5 bases, with 11 bases between them. CDR3 length: 14 residues. As DNA, the CDR3 is TGCGCCAGCAGCTTGGCCCCGGACGGATATGGCTACACCTTC. It encodes CASSLAPDGYGYTF.

The chain combines TRBV7-8 with TRBJ2-1; 8 bases align to TRBD2. The CDR3 spans 14 residues. V lost 4 bases to trimming and J lost 6 bases; unmatched junction nucleotides: 5. Germline V gene lookup returns CDR1 SGHVS and CDR2 FQNEAQ. The CDR3 region has the DNA TGTGCCAGCAGCTCCGGCGGGGGGCCCAATGAGCAGTTCTTC. It is translated as CASSSGGGPNEQFF.

V usage is TRBV2 and J usage is TRBJ1-5; a weak D match, TRBD1 (6 bases). Trimming stripped 6 bases from V and 1 base from J, with 10 bases between. This CDR3 contains 14 residues. Per germline, CDR1 SNHLY and CDR2 FYNNEI. Here the CDR3 reads CASRGGPSNQPQHF. In DNA form, the CDR3 reads TGTGCCAGCAGAGGGGGGCCAAGCAATCAGCCCCAGCATTTT.

The chain combines TRBV29-1 with TRBJ2-7, with D unresolved. Deletions cut 1 base from V and 5 bases from J, with 6 bases between. This CDR3 comprises 11 residues. Per germline, CDR1 SQVTM and CDR2 ANQGSEA. The DNA for the CDR3 is TGCAGCGTTGAAGCCTCTCACGAGCAGTACTTC. Encoded protein: CSVEASHEQYF.

The rearrangement joins TRBV29-1 to TRBJ2-1; 7 nucleotides agree with TRBD1. The CDR3 totals 15 residues. The V gene's germline CDR1 is SQVTM and CDR2 ANQGSEA. V was clipped by 3 bases and J by 7 bases; unmatched bases: 12. DNA for the CDR3: TGCAGCGTTGAGGGGTACAGGGGCTTGTGGAATGAGCAGTTCTTC. Translated: CSVEGYRGLWNEQFF.

The V gene is TRBV11-2, the J gene TRBJ2-7; tentatively, D is TRBD1 (5 bases). CDR3 length: 15 residues. The V gene lost 5 bases and the J gene lost 0 bases, with 14 bases spanning the gap. In germline, CDR1 is SGHAT, CDR2 FQNNGV. CDR3 sequence: CASSVREGGSYEQYF. In DNA form, the CDR3 reads TGTGCCAGCAGCGTCAGGGAAGGCGGCTCCTACGAGCAGTACTTC. The full variable domain, with the rest looked up from reference TRBV11-2 and TRBJ2-7, is EAGVAQSPRYKIIEKRQSVAFWCNPISGHATLYWYQQILGQGPKLLIQFQNNGVVDDSQLPKDRFSAERLKGVDSTLKIQPAKLEDSAVYLCASSVREGGSYEQYFGPGTRLTVT.

The rearrangement joins TRBV29-1 to TRBJ1-1; D is undetermined. The germline CDR1 and CDR2 sequences are SQVTM and ANQGSEA. The germline V and J ends were trimmed by 0 bases and 0 bases, with 17 bases remaining between them. This CDR3 region has 17 residues. CDR3 bases: TGCAGCGTTGAAGATCACAGAGGAGGACTCATGAACACTGAAGCTTTCTTT. Translated, it gives CSVEDHRGGLMNTEAFF.